This T cell receptor (beta chain) was identified during a study of radiotherapy plus CTLA-4 blockade in lung cancer. The repertoire was sequenced with immunoSEQ multiplex PCR; TCRdb's copy has only in-frame clones and lacks some. The table has tens of thousands of clones, roughly 77% seen once; the top ten hold 8.5% to 9%. The trim removed 5 bases at V and 7 bases at J, leaving 19 bases unmatched. CDR3 length: 18 residues. CDR1 is SGHAT, CDR2 FQNNGV, per germline. The material sequenced was peripheral blood, taken from a patient treated with radiotherapy plus ipilimumab. The chain uses TRBV11-2 and TRBJ2-1, with TRBD2 matching over 8 bases. The clonotype was recovered from a human donor with non-small cell lung cancer who had a complete response to radiotherapy plus ipilimumab. The CDR3 reads CASSRHLTGGPDGNEQFF. The CDR3 DNA is TGTGCCAGCAGCCGCCATCTCACGGGAGGGCCTGATGGGAATGAGCAGTTCTTC.